This T cell receptor (beta chain) came from a study of CXCR3-negative and CXCR3-positive naive CD8 T cells. Study results and limitations: CXCR3-positive naive cells carried more hydrophobic TRB CDR3s than CXCR3-negative naive cells did. Both naive subsets, CXCR3-negative and CXCR3-positive, displayed similar TRBV-TRBJ usage, unlike memory cells. The study found comparably high diversity in both naive subsets and much lower diversity in memory CD8+ cells.

Each TRB cDNA library was prepared by 5' RACE (with UMI labels). Reprocessing the 5' RACE reads, TCRdb reports a single entry for every CDR3 protein and omits DNA. This sample contains 130,000 to 150,000 distinct CDR3 sequences. Germline V lookup: CDR1 SGHRS, CDR2 YFSETQ. The CDR3 has 15 residues. On this clonotype itself: Antigen unknown.

Sorting was done in triplicate for each CD8+ T cell subset (about 280,000 cells each). The authors gated naive CD8+ T cells as CD45RO-CCR7+CD27+CD95-. The chain has TRBV5-1 and TRBJ2-7. The material sequenced was naive CXCR3+ CD8+ T cells from blood. As for subset: CD45RO-CCR7+CD27+CD95- naive CD8+ T cells expressing CXCR3 (TNR3+). This sequence was found in a human donor in good health. Some clones in this sample may be carry-over from other donors' samples. The CDR3 sequence: CASSLVATHSYEQYF.